The sequence of this T cell receptor beta chain was determined in a study of CD8+ T cells in alopecia areata. After isolation, RNA underwent reverse transcription to generate cDNA as the sequencing template. Method: immunoSEQ multiplex PCR; TCRdb's copy keeps in-frame clones and lacks some. Of approximately 99,000 clones in the sample, 45% to 60% were seen once. From alopecia areata patients, lesional scalp punch biopsies and peripheral blood were collected. Trimming took 4 bases from V and 15 from J, leaving 22 bases between them. CDR3 length equals 14 residues. CDR1 MNHEY and CDR2 SMNVEV come from the germline V gene (reference sequence).

The TCR sequence derives from a human donor with alopecia areata. The specimen was NKG2D-low CD8+ T cells sorted from blood. This chain links TRBV27 with TRBJ1-5; D is unclear. In nucleotides, the CDR3 is TGTGCCAGCAGTTCTATAGGCTCTATCCCCGGTTGGCATTTT. The encoded protein is CASSSIGSIPGWHF.